This TCR beta chain is drawn from a study of cytomegalovirus exposure and HLA in healthy donors. Notes on the study in general: Accurate predictions that matched the HLA-A and HLA-B alleles of most subjects were reportedly made from TCR beta sequences. An ancestry cluster, one associated with Asian ancestry, reportedly showed fewer N-insertions than the roughly 670-donor mean in a later analysis.

Details on this clone: Its antigen is not known.

PCR amplification relied on 60 Vbeta primers (plus 13 Jbeta primers). Assay used: immunoSEQ multiplex PCR; TCRdb lists only in-frame clones, some missing. Of 90,000 to 150,000 clones in the sample, around 69% were seen once. CDR1 is SGHDT, CDR2 YYEEEE, per germline. Deletions cut 2 bases from V and 6 bases from J, with 8 bases between. CDR3 length: 13 amino acids. This chain uses TRBV5-6 with TRBJ2-2, with D possibly TRBD2 on 6 matching bases. The sequence was collected from a man in his fifties or sixties in good health and CMV-seropositive. The source material was PBMCs. CDR3 coding DNA: TGTGCCAGCAGCTTTTCTAGCGCCGGGGAGCTGTTTTTT. It codes for CASSFSSAGELFF.